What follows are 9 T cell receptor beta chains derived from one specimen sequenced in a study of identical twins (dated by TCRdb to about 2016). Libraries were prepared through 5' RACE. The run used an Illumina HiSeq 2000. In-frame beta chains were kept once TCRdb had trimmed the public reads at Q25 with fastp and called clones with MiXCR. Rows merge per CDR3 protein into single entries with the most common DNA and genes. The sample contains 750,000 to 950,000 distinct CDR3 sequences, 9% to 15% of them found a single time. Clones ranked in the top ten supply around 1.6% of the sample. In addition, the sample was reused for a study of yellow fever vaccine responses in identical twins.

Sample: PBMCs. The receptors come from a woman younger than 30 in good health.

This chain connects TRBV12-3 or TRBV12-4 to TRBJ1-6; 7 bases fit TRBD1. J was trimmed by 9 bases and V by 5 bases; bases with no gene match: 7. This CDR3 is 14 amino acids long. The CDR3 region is CASSQDPGGSPLHF. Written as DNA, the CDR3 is TGTGCCAGCAGTCAAGACCCAGGGGGTTCACCCCTCCACTTT.

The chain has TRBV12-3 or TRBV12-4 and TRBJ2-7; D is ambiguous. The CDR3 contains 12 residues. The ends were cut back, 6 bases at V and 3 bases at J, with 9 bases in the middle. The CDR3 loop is CASSLTVYEQYV. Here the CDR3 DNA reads TGTGCCAGCAGCCTCACGGTCTACGAGCAGTACGTC.

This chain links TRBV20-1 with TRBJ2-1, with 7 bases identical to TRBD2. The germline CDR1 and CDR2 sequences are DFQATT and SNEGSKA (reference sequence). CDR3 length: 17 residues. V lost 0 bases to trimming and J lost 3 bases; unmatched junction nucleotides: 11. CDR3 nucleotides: TGCAGTGCTAGAGATCAGCGCGGCGGGAGCTTCTACAATGAGCAGTTCTTC. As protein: CSARDQRGGSFYNEQFF.

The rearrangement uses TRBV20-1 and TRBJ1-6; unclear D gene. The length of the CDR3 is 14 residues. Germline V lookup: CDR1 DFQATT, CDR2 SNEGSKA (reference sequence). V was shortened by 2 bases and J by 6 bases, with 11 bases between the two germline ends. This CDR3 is CSARSGSSNSPLHF. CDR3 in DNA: TGCAGTGCTAGATCCGGGAGTAGTAATTCACCCCTCCACTTT.

Here the CDR3 reads CAISKETYEQYV. The DNA for the CDR3 is TGTGCCATCAGTAAGGAGACCTACGAGCAGTACGTC. The chain joins TRBV10-3 to TRBJ2-7; no clear D. This CDR3 comprises 12 residues. From germline, CDR1 is ENHRY and CDR2 SYGVKD. Trimming took off 5 bases at V and 2 bases at J, with 7 bases between the two ends.

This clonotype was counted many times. Written as DNA, the CDR3 is TGCAGCGTCCTGGACCGAAACACTGAAGCTTTCTTT. It is translated as CSVLDRNTEAFF. The chain has TRBV29-1 and TRBJ1-1; no clear D. CDR3 length: 12 amino acids. The germline V gene encodes CDR1 SQVTM and CDR2 ANQGSEA. V was trimmed by 6 bases and J by 2 bases, leaving 10 bases between them.

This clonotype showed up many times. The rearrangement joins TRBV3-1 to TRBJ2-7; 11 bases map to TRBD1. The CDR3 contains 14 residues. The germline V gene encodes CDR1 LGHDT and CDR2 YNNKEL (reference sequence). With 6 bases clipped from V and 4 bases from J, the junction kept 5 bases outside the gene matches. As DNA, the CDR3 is TGTGCCAGCAGACCCGGGACAGGGGGATACGAGCAGTACTTC. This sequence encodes CASRPGTGGYEQYF.

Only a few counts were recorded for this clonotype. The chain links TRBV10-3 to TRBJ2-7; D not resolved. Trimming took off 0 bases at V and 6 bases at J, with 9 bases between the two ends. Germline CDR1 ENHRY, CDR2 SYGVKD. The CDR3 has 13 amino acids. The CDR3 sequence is CAISESGKSEQYF. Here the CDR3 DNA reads TGTGCCATCAGTGAGTCGGGAAAGAGCGAGCAGTACTTC.

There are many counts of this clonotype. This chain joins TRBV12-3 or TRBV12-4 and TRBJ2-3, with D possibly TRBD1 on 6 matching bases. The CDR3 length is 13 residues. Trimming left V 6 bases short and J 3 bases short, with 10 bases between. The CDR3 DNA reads TGTGCCAGCAGAAAGGGACAAACAGATACGCAGTATTTT. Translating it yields CASRKGQTDTQYF.